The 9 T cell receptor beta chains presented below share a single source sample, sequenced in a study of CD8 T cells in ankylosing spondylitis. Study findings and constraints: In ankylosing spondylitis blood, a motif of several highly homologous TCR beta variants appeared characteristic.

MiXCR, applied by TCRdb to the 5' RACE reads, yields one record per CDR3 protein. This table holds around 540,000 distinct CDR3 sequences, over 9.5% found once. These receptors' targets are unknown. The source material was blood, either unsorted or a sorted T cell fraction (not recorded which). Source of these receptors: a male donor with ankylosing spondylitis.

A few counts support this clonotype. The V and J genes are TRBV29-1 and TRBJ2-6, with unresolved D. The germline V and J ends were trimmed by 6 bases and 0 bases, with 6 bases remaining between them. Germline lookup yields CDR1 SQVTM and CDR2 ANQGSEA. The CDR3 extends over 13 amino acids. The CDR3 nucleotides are TGCAGCGTCACGTTCTCTGGGGCCAACGTCCTGACTTTC. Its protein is CSVTFSGANVLTF. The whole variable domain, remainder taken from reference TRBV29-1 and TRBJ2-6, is SAVISQKPSRDICQRGTSLTIQCQVDSQVTMMFWYRQQPGQSLTLIATANQGSEATYESGFVIDKFPISRPNLTFSTLTVSNMSPEDSSIYLCSVTFSGANVLTFGAGSRLTVL.

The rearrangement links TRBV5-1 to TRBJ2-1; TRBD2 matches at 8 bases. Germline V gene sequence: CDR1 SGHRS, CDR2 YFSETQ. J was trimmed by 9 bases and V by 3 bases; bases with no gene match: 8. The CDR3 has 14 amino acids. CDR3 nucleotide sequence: TGCGCCAGCAGCTCCGGGACTAGTCAGGGTGAGCAGTTCTTC. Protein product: CASSSGTSQGEQFF. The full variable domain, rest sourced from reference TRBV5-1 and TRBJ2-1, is KAGVTQTPRYLIKTRGQQVTLSCSPISGHRSVSWYQQTPGQGLQFLFEYFSETQRNKGNFPGRFSGRQFSNSRSEMNVSTLELGDSALYLCASSSGTSQGEQFFGPGTRLTVL.

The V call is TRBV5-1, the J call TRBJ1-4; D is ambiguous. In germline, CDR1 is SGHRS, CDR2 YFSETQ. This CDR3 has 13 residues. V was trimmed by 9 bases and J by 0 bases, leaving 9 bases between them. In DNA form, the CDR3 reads TGCGCCACGCGGCGGTCAACTAATGAAAAACTGTTTTTT. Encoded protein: CATRRSTNEKLFF.

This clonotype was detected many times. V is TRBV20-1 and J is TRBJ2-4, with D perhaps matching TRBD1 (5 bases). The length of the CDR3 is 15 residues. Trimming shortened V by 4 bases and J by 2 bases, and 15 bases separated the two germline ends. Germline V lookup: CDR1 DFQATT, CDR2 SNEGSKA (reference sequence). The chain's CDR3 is CSATRPQGSKNIQYF. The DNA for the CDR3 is TGCAGTGCTACCCGGCCCCAGGGTTCCAAAAACATTCAGTACTTC.

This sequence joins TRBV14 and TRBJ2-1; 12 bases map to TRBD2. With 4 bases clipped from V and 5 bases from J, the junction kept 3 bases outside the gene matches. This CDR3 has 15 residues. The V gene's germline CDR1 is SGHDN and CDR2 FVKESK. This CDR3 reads CASSPSGRGHNEQFF. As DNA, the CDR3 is TGTGCCAGCAGCCCTAGCGGGAGGGGGCACAATGAGCAGTTCTTC.

The CDR3 is CASSPPDSPYEQYF. CDR3 coding DNA: TGTGCCAGCAGCCCACCGGACAGCCCCTACGAGCAGTACTTC. This chain links TRBV5-6 with TRBJ2-7, with D tentatively TRBD1 (6 bases). With 4 bases removed from V and 2 bases from J, the gap between germline ends came to 13 bases. There are 14 residues in the CDR3. Per the germline V gene, CDR1 is SGHDT and CDR2 is YYEEEE.

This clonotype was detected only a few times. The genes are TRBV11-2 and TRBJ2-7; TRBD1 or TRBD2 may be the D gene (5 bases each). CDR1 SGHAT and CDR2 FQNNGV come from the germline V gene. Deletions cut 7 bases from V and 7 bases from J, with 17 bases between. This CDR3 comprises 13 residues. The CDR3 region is CASTATGRREQYV. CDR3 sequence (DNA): TGTGCCAGCACCGCGACGGGACGTCGGGAGCAGTACGTC.

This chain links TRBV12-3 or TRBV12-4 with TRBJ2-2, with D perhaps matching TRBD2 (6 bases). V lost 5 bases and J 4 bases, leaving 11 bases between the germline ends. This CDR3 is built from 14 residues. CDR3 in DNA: TGTGCCAGCAGTCCAGCGGGCCTCACCGGGGAGCTGTTTTTT. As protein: CASSPAGLTGELFF.

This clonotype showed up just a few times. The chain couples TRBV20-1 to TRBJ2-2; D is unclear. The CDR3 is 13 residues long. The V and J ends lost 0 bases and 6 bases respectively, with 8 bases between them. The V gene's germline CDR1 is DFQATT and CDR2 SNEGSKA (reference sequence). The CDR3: CSAREIVAGELFF. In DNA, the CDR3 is TGCAGTGCTAGAGAGATAGTAGCCGGGGAGCTGTTTTTT.